Listed below are T cell receptor beta chains from one sample, sequenced in a study of blood T cell repertoires in COVID-19. Repertoires were generated with immunoSEQ multiplex PCR, while TCRdb's copy carries only in-frame clones and drops some. The data contain over 130,000 clones, roughly four fifths of them seen just once; the ten biggest clones take up approximately 3.6%. The source material was PBMCs or T cells enriched from blood (not recorded which). The receptors derive from a woman between 45 and 60 years old with acute COVID-19. Both conserved end residues are part of each CDR3. Fields, in order: V gene, J gene, CDR3 protein.

V: TRBV7-2; J: TRBJ1-1; CDR3: CASSFGTGWAEAFF
V: TRBV6-5; J: TRBJ2-4; CDR3: CASSPLGQAKNIQYF
V: TRBV19; J: TRBJ2-5; CDR3: CASSIGASGLLETQYF
V: TRBV29-1; J: TRBJ2-7; CDR3: CSVIPGTYEQYF
V: TRBV7-9; J: TRBJ2-7; CDR3: CASSLTSPSYEQYF
V: TRBV30; J: TRBJ2-7; CDR3: CAWSKGLAGAYEQYF
V: TRBV15; J: TRBJ1-2; CDR3: CATSGRDSPNYGYTF
V: TRBV18; J: TRBJ1-2; CDR3: CASSPGQLFNYGYTF
V: TRBV23-1; J: TRBJ2-3; CDR3: CASSLRTSGSEGTQYF
V: TRBV5-5; J: TRBJ2-5; CDR3: CASSFAGEETQYF
V: TRBV5-4; J: TRBJ1-6; CDR3: CASSFGGTGPAIIRSLHF
V: TRBV6-2/TRBV6-3; J: TRBJ1-1; CDR3: CASSYSHRGSTEAFF
V: TRBV24-1; J: TRBJ2-7; CDR3: CATSNNGTGPSGSLQVVGEQYF
V: TRBV30; J: TRBJ1-6; CDR3: CAWQGYDNSPLHF
V: TRBV5-1; J: TRBJ2-7; CDR3: CASSILGQGTSYEQYF
V: TRBV5-6; J: TRBJ2-1; CDR3: CASSLEASGREQFF
V: TRBV10-3; J: TRBJ2-3; CDR3: CAISERGGRADTQYF
V: TRBV19; J: TRBJ2-4; CDR3: CASSTRTSGNIQYF
V: TRBV19; J: TRBJ2-1; CDR3: CASSKRQGGEQFF
V: TRBV5-6; J: TRBJ1-2; CDR3: CASSLLGQIANYGYTF
V: TRBV29-1; J: TRBJ2-1; CDR3: CSVDHVAGRMWSSYNEQFF
V: TRBV7-6; J: TRBJ1-6; CDR3: CASSLAQGGGGPLHF
V: TRBV18; J: TRBJ2-2; CDR3: CASSPRSGTGELFF
V: TRBV4-3; J: TRBJ1-2; CDR3: CASSQDFNRNYGYTF